Each of the 14 T cell receptor beta chains below was sequenced from the same sample in a study of circulating CD8 cells and anti-PD-1 response in melanoma. Using approximately 16 ng of total RNA, TCR libraries were made with the QIAseq Immune Repertoire TCR panel. TCRdb re-analysed the reads in MiXCR, keeping a single row per CDR3 protein. The top ten hold 9.5% to 10% of the sample, which has about 550 distinct CDR3 sequences, 6.9% seen once. Four subsets defined by PD-1 and/or TIGIT were sorted from live CD3+CD8+TCRalphabeta+ cells. The material sequenced was CD8+ T cells from PBMCs, taken at baseline or after one month of anti-PD-1 therapy (not recorded which). Receptors were obtained from a human donor with melanoma.

This clonotype counts as medium-sized. The gene calls are TRBV19 and TRBJ2-1; D call uncertain. Trimming took off 6 bases at V and 2 bases at J, with 8 bases between the two ends. CDR3 length: 13 residues. Germline V gene lookup returns CDR1 LNHDA and CDR2 SQIVND (reference sequence). Written as DNA, the CDR3 is TGTGCCAGTAGCATGTTCCCCTACAATGAGCAGTTCTTC. Translating it yields CASSMFPYNEQFF.

This clonotype is judged large. The chain combines TRBV5-5 with TRBJ1-1; D gene ambiguous. This CDR3 contains 13 residues. Germline V gene sequence: CDR1 SGHKS, CDR2 YYEKEE (reference sequence). V lost 4 bases and J lost 7, with 14 bases in between. The DNA for the CDR3 is TGTGCCAGCAGCCCCTCGGGCATGGGTGAAGCTTTCTTT. Amino acids: CASSPSGMGEAFF.

By share, this clonotype ranks as large (0.1 to 1%). The chain has TRBV30 and TRBJ1-1, with D possibly matching TRBD1 (5 bases). Trimming cost V 3 bases and J 7 bases, with 12 bases left between them. Per the germline V gene, CDR1 is GTSNPN and CDR2 is SVGIG (reference sequence). This CDR3 region has 12 residues. The CDR3 region has the DNA TGTGCCTGGAGCAGGGTGGGGATTGAAGCTTTCTTT. Protein sequence: CAWSRVGIEAFF.

In this sample, this clonotype is large. J is TRBJ1-2 and V is TRBV2; 9 nucleotides align to TRBD1. The CDR3 has 15 amino acids. The trim removed 7 bases at V and 4 bases at J, leaving 10 bases unmatched. Germline V gene sequence: CDR1 SNHLY, CDR2 FYNNEI. The CDR3 loop reads CASNPDGTGFYGYTF. Here the CDR3 DNA reads TGTGCCAGCAACCCTGACGGGACAGGGTTCTATGGCTACACCTTC.

By share of the sample, this clonotype is large. This chain connects TRBV20-1 to TRBJ1-5; a weak D match, TRBD1 (5 bases). The germline V and J ends were trimmed by 4 bases and 11 bases, with 18 bases remaining between them. The germline CDR1 and CDR2 sequences are DFQATT and SNEGSKA (reference sequence). This CDR3 has 13 residues. The CDR3 spells CSATNRGPMAQHF. Here the CDR3 DNA reads TGCAGTGCTACCAACCGGGGCCCAATGGCCCAGCATTTT.

By frequency in the sample, this clonotype is large. V and J are TRBV5-5 and TRBJ2-1, with 7 bases fitting TRBD2. The V gene's germline CDR1 is SGHKS and CDR2 YYEKEE (reference sequence). V was clipped by 4 bases and J by 8 bases; unmatched bases: 3. The CDR3 consists of 12 residues. The CDR3 protein is CASSPAGDEQFF. The CDR3 region has the DNA TGTGCCAGCAGCCCCGCGGGGGATGAGCAGTTCTTC.

This clonotype is medium-sized by share. This chain uses TRBV19 with TRBJ2-1; 10 positions match TRBD1. This CDR3 has 14 residues. Germline values: CDR1 LNHDA, CDR2 SQIVND (reference sequence). Losses at the gene ends were 9 bases for V and 3 bases for J; bases not matched to a gene: 5. This CDR3 is CASTWDRGYNEQFF. CDR3 in DNA: TGTGCCAGCACGTGGGACAGGGGCTACAATGAGCAGTTCTTC.

Relative to its sample, this clonotype is large (0.1 to 1%). The CDR3 region is CASRPSGSSYNEQFF. The CDR3 DNA reads as TGTGCCAGCAGGCCATCCGGGAGCTCCTACAATGAGCAGTTCTTC. The V and J genes are TRBV3-1 and TRBJ2-1, with D possibly TRBD2 on 6 matching bases. The length of the CDR3 is 15 residues. Trimming stripped 6 bases from V and 0 bases from J, with 12 bases between. Germline V gene data show CDR1 as LGHDT and CDR2 as YNNKEL (reference sequence).

The V and J genes are TRBV14 and TRBJ1-3; D not certain. Per germline, CDR1 SGHDN and CDR2 FVKESK. The CDR3 has 15 amino acids. V gave up 4 bases and J gave up 4 bases, with 14 bases separating them. The CDR3 bases are TGTGCCAGCAGCCCCCGACGCGCGTGGGGAAACACCATATATTTT. Protein sequence: CASSPRRAWGNTIYF.

This clonotype is large by share. The genes are TRBV2 and TRBJ2-1; a weak D match, TRBD2 (5 bases). Trimming took 2 bases from V and 6 from J, leaving 23 bases between them. There are 18 residues in the CDR3. Germline V gene sequence: CDR1 SNHLY, CDR2 FYNNEI. CDR3 in amino acids: CASSESARVHLAPNEQFF. In DNA, the CDR3 is TGTGCCAGCAGTGAATCCGCCCGGGTTCACCTAGCCCCCAATGAGCAGTTCTTC.

This clonotype is large by share. CDR3 region: CASRPGQASNQPQHF. CDR3 bases: TGTGCCAGCAGGCCCGGACAAGCTAGCAATCAGCCCCAGCATTTT. The chain links TRBV2 to TRBJ1-5; a possible D gene is TRBD1 (5 bases). The CDR3 loop spans 15 amino acids. Germline V gene data show CDR1 as SNHLY and CDR2 as FYNNEI. V lost 6 bases, J lost 0 bases, and 12 bases lay in between.

This clonotype is medium-sized in the sample. V is TRBV19 and J is TRBJ2-7; tentatively, D is TRBD1 (5 bases). The CDR3 is 14 amino acids. Germline CDR1 and CDR2: LNHDA and SQIVND (reference sequence). Trimming left V 1 base short and J 1 base short, with 8 bases between. The CDR3 here is CASSIGAGSYEQYF. CDR3 nucleotides: TGTGCCAGTAGTATAGGCGCAGGGTCCTACGAGCAGTACTTC.

By share, this clonotype ranks as large (0.1 to 1%). V usage is TRBV5-4 and J usage is TRBJ2-7; TRBD1 matches 8 bases. Looked up from germline, CDR1 is SGHNT and CDR2 is YYREEE (reference sequence). CDR3 size: 15 residues. Trimming removed 3 bases from V and 7 bases from J; junction bases left unmatched: 12. CDR3 residues: CASSSQGAALREQYF. In DNA form, the CDR3 reads TGTGCCAGCAGCTCCCAGGGGGCCGCCCTACGGGAGCAGTACTTC. Full variable domain (rest looked up from reference TRBV5-4 and TRBJ2-7): ETGVTQSPTHLIKTRGQQVTLRCSSQSGHNTVSWYQQALGQGPQFIFQYYREEENGRGNFPPRFSGLQFPNYSSELNVNALELDDSALYLCASSSQGAALREQYFGPGTRLTVT.

This clonotype was seen only a few times. This chain links TRBV2 with TRBJ2-5; D not resolved. The V end was cut by 6 bases, the J end by 4 bases, with 6 bases between. This CDR3 has 11 residues. CDR1 is SNHLY, CDR2 FYNNEI, per germline. CDR3 DNA: TGTGCCAGCAGGGACCCAGAGACCCAGTACTTC. Encoded protein: CASRDPETQYF.